The 24 T cell receptor beta chains listed next were all sequenced from one sample in a study of CD8+ T cells in alopecia areata. As the sequencing template, cDNA was produced by extracting RNA and reverse transcribing it. Here immunoSEQ multiplex PCR was the method, and the copy in TCRdb shows in-frame clones only, minus some. The data contain roughly 180,000 clones, 63% of them singletons. The material was CD4+ T cells sorted from blood, obtained at week 0. The receptor set was obtained from a human donor with alopecia areata.

This chain connects TRBV29-1 to TRBJ2-1; 10 bases align to TRBD1. There are 13 residues in the CDR3. Per the germline V gene, CDR1 is SQVTM and CDR2 is ANQGSEA. V lost 7 bases to trimming and J lost 6 bases; unmatched junction nucleotides: 6. The CDR3 coding sequence is TGCAGCGCCTACGGGACAGGGGTCAATGAGCAGTTCTTC. Translated, it gives CSAYGTGVNEQFF.

This chain joins TRBV10-3 and TRBJ1-4, with TRBD1 matching 7 bases. The CDR3 is 13 residues long. Trimming cost V 11 bases and J 8 bases; bases outside gene matches: 11. Germline values: CDR1 ENHRY, CDR2 SYGVKD. The CDR3 loop reads CAGRQGLDEKLFF. The CDR3 nucleotides read TGTGCCGGACGACAGGGCCTTGACGAAAAACTGTTTTTT.

The gene calls are TRBV30 and TRBJ2-7; D not certain. V was cut by 0 bases and J by 4 bases, with 7 bases left in between. The germline CDR1 and CDR2 sequences are GTSNPN and SVGIG (reference sequence). CDR3 length: 12 amino acids. The CDR3 protein is CAWSVLSYEQYF. The CDR3 DNA reads TGTGCCTGGAGTGTACTCAGTTACGAGCAGTACTTC.

V usage is TRBV14 and J usage is TRBJ2-1; possible D gene TRBD2, 6 bases. The CDR3 is 19 residues long. Trimming took off 5 bases at V and 4 bases at J, with 27 bases between the two ends. Germline V lookup: CDR1 SGHDN, CDR2 FVKESK. The CDR3 DNA follows: TGTGCCAGCAGCAGGGACCTTGAAGGTGGAGGGCGGAGGTACAATGAGCAGTTCTTC. This gives the protein CASSRDLEGGGRRYNEQFF.

The gene calls are TRBV19 and TRBJ2-6; no definite D call. V was shortened by 0 bases and J by 3 bases, with 12 bases between the two germline ends. CDR3 length: 17 amino acids. Per the germline V gene, CDR1 is LNHDA and CDR2 is SQIVND (reference sequence). The CDR3 DNA follows: TGTGCCAGTAGTATAGAGGCTGGGTCGAATGGGGCCAACGTCCTGACTTTC. Its protein product is CASSIEAGSNGANVLTF.

The chain links TRBV7-3 to TRBJ2-5; D perhaps matches TRBD2 (6 bases). CDR1 is SGHTA, CDR2 FQGTGA, per germline. The CDR3 extends over 13 amino acids. Trimming stripped 5 bases from V and 0 bases from J, with 7 bases between. CDR3 region: CASSRDYQETQYF. CDR3 nucleotides: TGTGCCAGCAGCCGGGACTACCAAGAGACCCAGTACTTC.

The chain couples TRBV7-6 to TRBJ2-6; D remains ambiguous. Trimming removed 6 bases at V and 0 bases at J, with 6 bases between. Germline values: CDR1 SGHVS, CDR2 FNYEAQ. The length of the CDR3 is 14 residues. CDR3 coding DNA: TGTGCCAGCAGACCAGGCTCTGGGGCCAACGTCCTGACTTTC. This translates into CASRPGSGANVLTF.

The chain links TRBV29-1 to TRBJ2-2, with D hard to call. V shed 7 bases and J shed 4 bases, with 19 bases lying between them. CDR1 SQVTM and CDR2 ANQGSEA come from the germline V gene. The CDR3 spans 15 residues. The DNA for the CDR3 is TGCAGCGCTGTAGGGCAGGATCTATTCACCGGGGAGCTGTTTTTT. This codes for CSAVGQDLFTGELFF.

J is TRBJ2-6 and V is TRBV5-1; no firm D call. The V gene lost 4 bases and the J gene lost 3 bases, with 17 bases spanning the gap. The CDR3 sequence is 17 residues long. Per germline, CDR1 SGHRS and CDR2 YFSETQ. The CDR3 protein is CASSVSPGTGGANVLTF. The CDR3 nucleotides read TGCGCCAGCAGCGTCTCGCCCGGTACGGGTGGGGCCAACGTCCTGACTTTC.

The chain has TRBV15 and TRBJ2-1, with unresolved D. V lost 0 bases, J lost 6 bases, and 6 bases lay in between. Germline V gene sequence: CDR1 LNHNV, CDR2 YYDKDF (reference sequence). This CDR3 contains 13 residues. CDR3: CATSRDSGNEQFF. Here the CDR3 DNA reads TGTGCCACCAGCAGAGATTCGGGCAATGAGCAGTTCTTC.

The V call is TRBV4-1, the J call TRBJ2-7; D may be TRBD1 (6 bases). Germline values: CDR1 MGHRA, CDR2 YSYEKL. The CDR3 is made up of 14 amino acids. Trimming took 4 bases from V and 4 from J, leaving 14 bases between them. The CDR3 coding sequence is TGCGCCAGCAGCCCTACTGACAGGTTTTACGAGCAGTACTTC. This sequence encodes CASSPTDRFYEQYF.

This rearrangement joins TRBV23-1 to TRBJ2-6; D is tentatively TRBD1 or TRBD2 (5 bases each). TRBV23-1 is an open reading frame, and its role is uncertain. This CDR3 comprises 16 residues. V was cut by 3 bases and J by 2 bases, with 11 bases left in between. CDR3 residues: CASSQDRDPGANVLTF. The CDR3 DNA reads TGCGCCAGCAGTCAGGACCGGGACCCTGGGGCCAACGTCCTGACTTTC.

The genes are TRBV20-1 and TRBJ2-7; D call uncertain. CDR3 size: 11 residues. Trimming took 7 bases from V and 2 from J, leaving 9 bases between them. Germline CDR1 and CDR2: DFQATT and SNEGSKA (reference sequence). The CDR3 here is CSVRNTYEQYF. CDR3 in DNA: TGCAGTGTCAGGAACACCTACGAGCAGTACTTC.

This clone was seen only a few times. This chain connects TRBV4-3 to TRBJ1-4; 7 bases align to TRBD1. The CDR3 covers 16 residues. J lost 3 bases, V lost 1 base, and 5 bases had no gene match. Germline CDR1 is LGHNA and CDR2 is YSLEER. CDR3 region: CASSQVRQGSNEKLFF. The CDR3 region has the DNA TGCGCCAGCAGCCAAGTTCGACAGGGATCTAATGAAAAACTGTTTTTT.

J is TRBJ2-6 and V is TRBV2, with D hard to call. V was shortened by 7 bases and J by 3 bases, with 10 bases between the two germline ends. The CDR3 has 14 amino acids. CDR1 is SNHLY and CDR2 is FYNNEI in the germline V gene. The CDR3 spells CASKKVYGANVLTF. Here the CDR3 DNA reads TGTGCCAGCAAGAAAGTTTATGGGGCCAACGTCCTGACTTTC.

This clone occurred a few times. The rearrangement uses TRBV5-1 and TRBJ1-1; no reliable D call. The V end lost 0 bases, the J end lost 4 bases, and 10 bases lay between the germline ends. The length of the CDR3 is 14 residues. CDR1 is SGHRS and CDR2 is YFSETQ in the germline V gene. The CDR3 protein is CASSLVATSTEAFF. As DNA, the CDR3 is TGCGCCAGCAGCTTGGTTGCCACGAGCACTGAAGCTTTCTTT.

CDR3 sequence (DNA): TGTGCCAGCAGCCGCCCTACAGGGGTAGGGGCCAACGTCCTGACTTTC. Residues: CASSRPTGVGANVLTF. The rearrangement uses TRBV5-4 and TRBJ2-6, with TRBD1 matching 7 bases. CDR3 length: 16 amino acids. The germline gives CDR1 SGHNT, CDR2 YYREEE (reference sequence). J was trimmed by 4 bases and V by 4 bases; bases with no gene match: 8. The full variable domain, its missing parts supplied by reference TRBV5-4 and TRBJ2-6, is ETGVTQSPTHLIKTRGQQVTLRCSSQSGHNTVSWYQQALGQGPQFIFQYYREEENGRGNFPPRFSGLQFPNYSSELNVNALELDDSALYLCASSRPTGVGANVLTFGAGSRLTVL.

The rearrangement links TRBV6-1 to TRBJ2-1; D possibly matches TRBD1 or TRBD2 (5 bases each). There are 16 residues in the CDR3. With 3 bases removed from V and 0 bases from J, the gap between germline ends came to 12 bases. Germline V gives CDR1 MNHNS, CDR2 SASEGT. The CDR3 reads CASSDRVGTSYNEQFF. CDR3 DNA sequence: TGTGCCAGCAGTGACCGGGTGGGGACCTCCTACAATGAGCAGTTCTTC.

The chain recombines TRBV10-3 with TRBJ1-2; D gene unclear. V was shortened by 0 bases and J by 7 bases, with 9 bases between the two germline ends. Germline V gives CDR1 ENHRY, CDR2 SYGVKD. The CDR3 totals 13 residues. CDR3 sequence: CAISESGGAGYTF. The DNA for the CDR3 is TGTGCCATCAGTGAGTCGGGTGGAGCTGGCTACACCTTC.

This chain's CDR3 is CSVGASGGFSYEQYF. CDR3 nucleotides: TGCAGCGTTGGGGCTAGCGGGGGGTTCTCCTACGAGCAGTACTTC. The rearrangement links TRBV29-1 to TRBJ2-7; 11 nucleotides agree with TRBD2. CDR1 SQVTM and CDR2 ANQGSEA come from the germline V gene. J lost 0 bases, V lost 4 bases, and 5 bases had no gene match. The CDR3 sequence is 15 residues long.

The rearrangement uses TRBV29-1 and TRBJ1-4, with TRBD1 matching 7 bases. With 7 bases clipped from V and 8 bases from J, the junction kept 10 bases outside the gene matches. Germline lookup yields CDR1 SQVTM and CDR2 ANQGSEA. The CDR3 is 13 residues long. As DNA, the CDR3 is TGCAGCGCCCGACAGGGTTCATTAGAAAAACTGTTTTTT. Translated, it gives CSARQGSLEKLFF.

The genes are TRBV30 and TRBJ1-6; TRBD1 might be the D (5 bases). Germline V lookup: CDR1 GTSNPN, CDR2 SVGIG (reference sequence). This CDR3 is 14 amino acids long. V was cut by 0 bases and J by 9 bases, with 12 bases left in between. The CDR3 is CAWSVRRAPSPLHF. The CDR3 DNA reads TGTGCCTGGAGTGTACGCAGGGCCCCTTCACCCCTCCACTTT.

For this clone: Other DNA sequences from this sample encode an identical CDR3 as well. V gene TRBV30 combines with J gene TRBJ1-6; TRBD1 is a possible D gene (5 bases). V was shortened by 1 base and J by 7 bases, with 8 bases between the two germline ends. This CDR3 has 13 amino acids. In germline, CDR1 is GTSNPN, CDR2 SVGIG (reference sequence). The CDR3 spells CAWSGGDNSPLHF. In nucleotides, the CDR3 is TGTGCCTGGAGTGGTGGGGACAATTCACCCCTCCACTTT.

The chain recombines TRBV6-5 with TRBJ1-1; unclear D gene. The CDR3 length is 13 residues. Germline V gene data show CDR1 as MNHEY and CDR2 as SVGAGI. V lost 0 bases and J lost 5, with 7 bases in between. The CDR3 DNA is TGTGCCAGCAGTTACTCGACACCAACTGAAGCTTTCTTT. This codes for CASSYSTPTEAFF.